This entry concerns a single T cell receptor (beta chain). The sample originates from a study of T cell changes during pregnancy in multiple sclerosis. Data came from immunoSEQ multiplex PCR; TCRdb stores just in-frame clones and leaves some out. The sample gives tens of thousands of clones, over 80% of which show up once; just under 0.75% is in the top ten. The CDR3 consists of 18 residues. Germline loops: CDR1 PRHDT, CDR2 FYEKMQ (reference sequence). The V and J ends lost 3 bases and 0 bases, in that order; junction bases with no gene match: 8. The genes are TRBV13 and TRBJ2-6; 7 bases are shared with TRBD1. The sequenced sample was CD4+ T cells from peripheral blood mononuclear cells, obtained in the third trimester of pregnancy. This clonotype originated in a female donor with multiple sclerosis, enrolled in a pregnancy study. This CDR3 is CASSFKRTGLSGANVLTF. The CDR3 DNA follows: TGTGCCAGCAGCTTTAAACGGACAGGACTCTCTGGGGCCAACGTCCTGACTTTC.